This T cell receptor (beta chain) is drawn from a study of blood T cell repertoires in COVID-19. Study as a whole: PBMCs, B-cell-depleted T cells, or T cells provided the cDNA or gDNA that made up the material.

In germline, CDR1 is SGHTA, CDR2 FQGNSA. V was clipped by 0 bases and J by 5 bases, with 13 bases between them. The CDR3 length is 15 residues. Original processing methods: Quantification of nucleated cells was approximated via reference gene primer amplification. Sequenced by immunoSEQ multiplex PCR; TCRdb stores in-frame clones only, minus some. V and J calls and clone size are as listed in that table; D and trimming were resolved from the DNA. The table has 300,000 to 400,000 clones, around nine tenths seen once. The receptor's source is a woman aged 18-29 years who had recovered from COVID-19. The sequenced sample was peripheral blood. V gene TRBV7-2 combines with J gene TRBJ2-5; possibly TRBD1 for D (6 bases). CDR3 DNA: TGTGCCAGCAGCTTAGCTCCCCAGGGGTCGGAGACCCAGTACTTC. It specifies CASSLAPQGSETQYF. Supplemented by reference TRBV7-2 and TRBJ2-5, the full variable domain reads GAGVSQSPSNKVTEKGKDVELRCDPISGHTALYWYRQSLGQGLEFLIYFQGNSAPDKSGLPSDRFSAERTGGSVSTLTIQRTQQEDSAVYLCASSLAPQGSETQYFGPGTRLLVL.